These 17 T cell receptor beta chains share one sample of origin, sequenced in a study of T cells in Graves' hyperthyroidism and ophthalmopathy. RNA transcripts provided the source from which TCR beta CDR3 regions were amplified. First-round RT-PCR targeting the TCR CDR3 was performed with the HTBI primer set. MiXCR, run by TCRdb on the multiplex PCR reads, gives a single entry per CDR3 protein. The profile shows 530,000 or so distinct CDR3 sequences, approximately 24% of them singletons. Sequenced sample: blood. The receptors stem from a young woman with Graves' ophthalmopathy.

In this sample, this clonotype turned up a few times. The chain has TRBV20-1 and TRBJ1-6; 8 positions match TRBD1. CDR3 size: 17 residues. CDR1 DFQATT and CDR2 SNEGSKA come from the germline V gene (reference sequence). The ends lost 6 bases at V and 3 bases at J; junction bases unmatched: 13. In DNA form, the CDR3 reads TGCAGTGCCCCGACAGGGGCCCGTCAACTCTATAATTCACCCCTCCACTTT. Translating gives CSAPTGARQLYNSPLHF.

This clonotype was seen repeatedly, ten times or more. V usage is TRBV5-1 and J usage is TRBJ2-7; D is uncertain. Germline CDR1 SGHRS, CDR2 YFSETQ. The V end lost 0 bases, the J end lost 3 bases, and 4 bases lay between the germline ends. This CDR3 has 12 residues. CDR3 coding DNA: TGCGCCAGCAGCTTGGACATCTACGAGCAGTACTTC. Translation gives CASSLDIYEQYF.

This clonotype has at least ten counts. The chain carries TRBV28 and TRBJ2-7; TRBD2 agrees at 15 bases. Germline CDR1 and CDR2: MDHEN and SYDVKM. The CDR3 is made up of 18 amino acids. V lost 4 bases to trimming and J lost 0 bases; unmatched junction nucleotides: 7. CDR3 in DNA: TGTGCCAGCAGTTCTCCTGGGACTAGCGGGGGGTACTCCTACGAGCAGTACTTC. As protein: CASSSPGTSGGYSYEQYF.

This clonotype has ten or more counts. V is TRBV9 and J is TRBJ1-1; TRBD1 matches at 8 bases. CDR1 is SGDLS and CDR2 is YYNGEE in the germline V gene. This CDR3 contains 13 residues. V lost 3 bases to trimming and J lost 10 bases; unmatched junction nucleotides: 8. The CDR3 is CASSGQGHGGAFF. The CDR3 DNA sequence: TGTGCCAGCAGCGGACAGGGGCACGGGGGAGCTTTCTTT.

This clonotype was seen ten or more times. The V and J genes are TRBV18 and TRBJ1-5; no firm D call. Germline assignment: CDR1 KGHSH and CDR2 LQKENI. The CDR3 runs to 13 residues. Trimming stripped 3 bases from V and 7 bases from J, with 10 bases between. The CDR3 here is CASSPTEGQPQHF. The CDR3 coding sequence is TGTGCCAGCTCACCTACGGAGGGACAGCCCCAGCATTTT.

The chain carries TRBV5-1 and TRBJ1-2; tentatively, D is TRBD1 (6 bases). This CDR3 is 13 amino acids long. V lost 4 bases, J lost 10 bases, and 17 bases lay in between. The germline CDR1 and CDR2 sequences are SGHRS and YFSETQ. In DNA form, the CDR3 reads TGCGCCAGCAGCCGGGGCGACAGGCCCGACTACACCTTC. Its translation is CASSRGDRPDYTF. Using reference TRBV5-1 and TRBJ1-2 for the parts outside the CDR3, the full variable domain is KAGVTQTPRYLIKTRGQQVTLSCSPISGHRSVSWYQQTPGQGLQFLFEYFSETQRNKGNFPGRFSGRQFSNSRSEMNVSTLELGDSALYLCASSRGDRPDYTFGSGTRLTVV.

This clonotype was detected many times. This rearrangement joins TRBV5-1 to TRBJ1-1; D is perhaps TRBD1 (5 bases). The CDR3 loop spans 16 amino acids. Germline assignment: CDR1 SGHRS and CDR2 YFSETQ. Trimming pared 3 bases from V and 5 bases from J, leaving 20 bases between. CDR3 in amino acids: CASSYGAGRGRTEAFF. Written as DNA, the CDR3 is TGCGCCAGCAGCTATGGCGCGGGGCGCGGCCGGACTGAAGCTTTCTTT.

The chain employs TRBV7-8 and TRBJ2-5; 10 nucleotides line up with TRBD1. V shed 1 base and J 1 base; nucleotides not matched to a gene: 6. Per germline, CDR1 SGHVS and CDR2 FQNEAQ. This CDR3 region has 17 residues. The CDR3 reads CASSLGTRTGGQETQYF. The CDR3 nucleotides are TGTGCCAGCAGCTTAGGTACCCGGACAGGGGGCCAAGAGACCCAGTACTTC.

The chain carries TRBV7-9 and TRBJ2-5, with 8 nucleotides matching TRBD1. There are 16 residues in the CDR3. Germline lookup yields CDR1 SEHNR and CDR2 FQNEAQ (reference sequence). The V gene end was trimmed by 6 bases and the J gene end by 5 bases; junction bases not matched to a gene: 14. The CDR3: CASRPHPPGQDETQYF. Written as DNA, the CDR3 is TGTGCCAGCAGGCCGCATCCCCCGGGACAGGATGAGACCCAGTACTTC.

The chain has TRBV6-1 and TRBJ1-5, with no clear D. CDR3 length: 13 amino acids. Germline V gene lookup returns CDR1 MNHNS and CDR2 SASEGT. V gave up 5 bases and J gave up 11 bases, with 16 bases separating them. CDR3 in DNA: TGTGCCAGCAGTCCTTACACCGATCGGACCCAGCATTTT. Translating gives CASSPYTDRTQHF.

As concerns this clonotype: One base away lies a much larger clone, so this may be a sequencing read error. The chain carries TRBV11-1 and TRBJ2-2; maybe TRBD2 (6 bases). The V gene's germline CDR1 is SGHAT and CDR2 FQDESV (reference sequence). CDR3 length: 16 residues. CDR3 protein: CASQDGGNDNTGELCF. Here the CDR3 DNA reads TGTGCCAGCCAAGACGGGGGTAATGACAACACCGGGGAGCTGTGTTTT.

This clonotype was seen repeatedly, ten times or more. The chain carries TRBV12-3 or TRBV12-4 and TRBJ1-1; 8 nucleotides match TRBD1. This CDR3 comprises 10 residues. V lost 10 bases to trimming and J lost 8 bases; unmatched junction nucleotides: 3. CDR3 nucleotide sequence: TGTGCCATCAGGACAGGGGAAGCTTTCTTT. This codes for CAIRTGEAFF.

This clonotype has a count of ten or more. J is TRBJ1-5 and V is TRBV29-1; D unclear. This CDR3 region has 12 residues. CDR1 SQVTM and CDR2 ANQGSEA come from the germline V gene. V lost 4 bases and J 4 bases, leaving 8 bases between the germline ends. The CDR3 DNA is TGCAGCGTTGGACGTCCAAATCAGCCCCAGCATTTT. It codes for CSVGRPNQPQHF. Complete variable domain (other parts from reference TRBV29-1 and TRBJ1-5): SAVISQKPSRDICQRGTSLTIQCQVDSQVTMMFWYRQQPGQSLTLIATANQGSEATYESGFVIDKFPISRPNLTFSTLTVSNMSPEDSSIYLCSVGRPNQPQHFGDGTRLSIL.

Of note for this clonotype: This may stem from a read error, because a much larger clone lies one nucleotide away. This is likely a read error, given that the CDR3 carries no conserved phenylalanine or tryptophan at its end. The chain couples TRBV15 to TRBJ1-2; the D gene is possibly TRBD1 (6 bases). The length of the CDR3 is 16 residues. V shed 0 bases and J shed 4 bases, with 15 bases lying between them. The V gene's germline CDR1 is LNHNV and CDR2 YYDKDF (reference sequence). The CDR3 loop is CATSRDSEGVTYGYTL. The CDR3 DNA follows: TGTGCCACCAGCAGAGATTCGGAGGGGGTTACCTATGGCTACACCTTG.

This clonotype has at least ten counts. The V and J genes are TRBV30 and TRBJ1-1; TRBD1 agrees at 8 bases. The CDR3 contains 14 residues. CDR1 and CDR2 (germline): GTSNPN, SVGIG (reference sequence). With V trimmed by 2 bases and J by 3 bases, 5 bases remained unmatched. CDR3: CAWSTGGGDTEAFF. Here the CDR3 DNA reads TGTGCCTGGAGTACAGGGGGGGGGGACACTGAAGCTTTCTTT.

The V and J genes are TRBV19 and TRBJ1-1; D gene unclear. Germline assignment: CDR1 LNHDA and CDR2 SQIVND (reference sequence). CDR3 length: 12 amino acids. Trimming shortened V by 6 bases and J by 7 bases, and 12 bases separated the two germline ends. DNA of the CDR3: TGTGCCAGTAGGGACCGTTTTGGTGAAGCTTTCTTT. It yields the protein CASRDRFGEAFF.

The rearrangement joins TRBV20-1 to TRBJ2-7; D is uncertain. Per the germline V gene, CDR1 is DFQATT and CDR2 is SNEGSKA (reference sequence). The CDR3 has 13 residues. V lost 5 bases to trimming and J lost 3 bases, with 14 bases between them. The CDR3 loop is CSAGPHPGYEQYF. CDR3 sequence (DNA): TGCAGTGCTGGGCCTCATCCGGGCTACGAGCAGTACTTC.